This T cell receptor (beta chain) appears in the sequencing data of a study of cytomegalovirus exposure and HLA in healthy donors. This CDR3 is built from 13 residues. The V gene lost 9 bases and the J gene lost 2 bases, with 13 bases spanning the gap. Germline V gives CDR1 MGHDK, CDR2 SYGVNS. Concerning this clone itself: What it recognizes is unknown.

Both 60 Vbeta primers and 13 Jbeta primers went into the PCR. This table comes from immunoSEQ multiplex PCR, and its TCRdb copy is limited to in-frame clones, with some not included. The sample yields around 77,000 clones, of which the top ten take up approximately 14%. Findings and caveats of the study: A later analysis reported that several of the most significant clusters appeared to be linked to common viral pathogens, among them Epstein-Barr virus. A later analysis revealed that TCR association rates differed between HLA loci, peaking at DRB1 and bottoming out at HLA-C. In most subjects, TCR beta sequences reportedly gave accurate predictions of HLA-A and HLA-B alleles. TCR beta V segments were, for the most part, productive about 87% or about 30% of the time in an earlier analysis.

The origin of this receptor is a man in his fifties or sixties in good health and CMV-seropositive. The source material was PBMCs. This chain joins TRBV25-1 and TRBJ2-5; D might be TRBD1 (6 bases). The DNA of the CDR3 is TGTGCCAGTCTCAGGGGATGGCAAGAGACCCAGTACTTC. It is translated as CASLRGWQETQYF.